The 11 T cell receptor beta chains given below trace back to one sample, sequenced in a study of T-cell memory formation after mild COVID-19. TCRdb re-called the 5' RACE reads with MiXCR, one entry per CDR3 protein. The sample lists just under 550,000 distinct CDR3 sequences, about a fifth occurring once. Input material: PBMCs or a T cell subset sorted from them (not recorded which). The source is an adult woman who had mild COVID-19 (a few samples of this study predate the infection). Cell type and time point are not known.

This clonotype appeared a few times. The gene calls are TRBV18 and TRBJ2-3; 8 bases fit TRBD2. CDR3 size: 16 residues. After removal of 1 base from V and 5 bases from J, the junction contained 8 bases not matched to a gene. Germline V gives CDR1 KGHSH, CDR2 LQKENI. As DNA, the CDR3 is TGTGCCAGCTCACCACAATCGGGGGGGCCGGGAGATACGCAGTATTTT. It codes for CASSPQSGGPGDTQYF.

This clonotype was detected a few times. The chain recombines TRBV29-1 with TRBJ1-1, with D uncertain. CDR3 length equals 13 residues. In germline, CDR1 is SQVTM, CDR2 ANQGSEA. V was shortened by 7 bases and J by 0 bases, with 12 bases between the two germline ends. The CDR3 region has the DNA TGCAGCGCCAAATGGCGGATGAACACTGAAGCTTTCTTT. It is translated as CSAKWRMNTEAFF.

This clonotype came up many times. The chain combines TRBV20-1 with TRBJ2-7; TRBD2 matches 7 bases. Looked up from germline, CDR1 is DFQATT and CDR2 is SNEGSKA (reference sequence). V lost 7 bases and J lost 4; bases outside the gene matches: 4. This CDR3 region has 11 residues. DNA of the CDR3: TGCAGTGTGAGGGAGGGGTACGAGCAGTACTTC. It translates to CSVREGYEQYF.

The chain has TRBV5-4 and TRBJ2-1; 7 bases agree with TRBD2. The CDR3 runs 15 residues. Unmatched junction bases numbered 9, after V lost 0 bases and J lost 9 bases. CDR1 SGHNT and CDR2 YYREEE come from the germline V gene (reference sequence). CDR3 sequence (DNA): TGTGCCAGCAGCTTGGCCGCGGGGGACCGGGGTGAGCAGTTCTTC. Translated, it gives CASSLAAGDRGEQFF.

The gene calls are TRBV6-2 or TRBV6-3 and TRBJ1-4; D is uncertain. The germline CDR1 and CDR2 sequences are MNHEY and SVGEGT. V was clipped by 2 bases and J by 4 bases, with 11 bases between them. The CDR3 loop spans 15 amino acids. The CDR3 sequence: CASSYRQQRNEKLFF. In DNA form, the CDR3 reads TGTGCCAGCAGTTACCGGCAACAGCGTAATGAAAAACTGTTTTTT.

This chain uses TRBV5-1 with TRBJ2-3; no firm D call. The CDR3 is 15 amino acids. From germline, CDR1 is SGHRS and CDR2 YFSETQ. V shed 2 bases and J shed 0 bases, with 10 bases lying between them. The CDR3 nucleotides read TGCGCCAGCAGCTTCCGTGAGCGAAGCACAGATACGCAGTATTTT. Protein product: CASSFRERSTDTQYF.

This clonotype has just a few counts. The V call is TRBV5-1, the J call TRBJ2-5; D uncertain. There are 13 residues in the CDR3. V lost 4 bases to trimming and J lost 5 bases, with 12 bases between them. Germline V gene data show CDR1 as SGHRS and CDR2 as YFSETQ. The CDR3 DNA is TGCGCCAGCAGCGGCATGGGCCCGGAGACCCAGTACTTC. Protein sequence: CASSGMGPETQYF.

In this sample, this clonotype turned up a few times. The chain joins TRBV3-1 to TRBJ1-1, with 8 bases lining up with TRBD1. The CDR3 contains 15 residues. CDR1 LGHDT and CDR2 YNNKEL come from the germline V gene (reference sequence). Trimming cost V 1 base and J 1 base; bases outside gene matches: 2. The chain's CDR3 is CASSQAGQGNTEAFF. CDR3 bases: TGTGCCAGCAGCCAAGCTGGACAGGGGAACACTGAAGCTTTCTTT.

In its sample, this clonotype was seen a few times. The chain couples TRBV18 to TRBJ2-7; no definite D call. V lost 2 bases and J lost 7, with 6 bases in between. Germline V gives CDR1 KGHSH, CDR2 LQKENI. The CDR3 totals 11 residues. CDR3 amino acids: CASSPGQEQYF. The CDR3 DNA is TGTGCCAGCTCACCAGGGCAAGAGCAGTACTTC.

This clonotype was found a few times. The rearrangement joins TRBV27 to TRBJ2-5; 8 nucleotides line up with TRBD2. Germline assignment: CDR1 MNHEY and CDR2 SMNVEV (reference sequence). With V trimmed by 7 bases and J by 3 bases, 4 bases remained unmatched. This CDR3 spans 13 amino acids. The DNA of the CDR3 is TGTGCCAGCAAACTTAGCGGGAAAGAGACCCAGTACTTC. Encoded protein: CASKLSGKETQYF.

The chain recombines TRBV3-1 with TRBJ2-2; D is possibly TRBD1 or TRBD2 (5 bases each). The CDR3 consists of 15 residues. V was shortened by 4 bases and J by 4 bases, with 13 bases between the two germline ends. CDR1 and CDR2 (germline): LGHDT, YNNKEL (reference sequence). The CDR3 region has the DNA TGTGCCAGCAGCCTGGGACCTCTCCTCACCGGGGAGCTGTTTTTT. It translates to CASSLGPLLTGELFF.